The present entry profiles one T cell receptor beta chain with its context. Its antigen remains unidentified. V lost 5 bases and J 5 bases, leaving 12 bases between the germline ends. CDR3 length: 13 amino acids. CDR1 and CDR2 from the germline V gene are LNHDA and SQIVND (reference sequence). The PCR used 60 Vbeta and 13 Jbeta primers. How the authors handled the data: Unique TCR beta chains totaled some 88 million in a later count, with roughly 11 million of them shared. Sequencing was performed with immunoSEQ multiplex PCR; in TCRdb, only in-frame clones are kept and a portion is missing. V and J calls and clone size come straight from that table; D and trimming were deduced from the DNA. The repertoire holds approximately 110,000 clones, with about 81% as singletons. These data are taken from a study of cytomegalovirus exposure and HLA in healthy donors. Findings and caveats of the study: Highest at DRB1 and lowest at HLA-C, TCR association rates differed among HLA loci in a later analysis. The study carried out a later analysis of TCR beta sequences. It associated approximately 15,000 of them with specific HLA alleles at a false discovery rate of 0.05. In vitro assays verified that three CMV-associated chains recognized CMV antigens specifically.

The material sequenced was PBMCs. The chain joins TRBV19 to TRBJ1-2; D is possibly TRBD1 (5 bases). The clonotype comes from a woman under 40 in good health and CMV-seronegative. The chain's CDR3 is CASSPRQNYGYTF. The CDR3, as DNA: TGTGCCAGTAGTCCACGACAGAATTATGGCTACACCTTC.